A selection of T cell receptor beta chains follows, all from one sample in a study of T cell responses to AZD1222 COVID-19 vaccine. Generated by immunoSEQ multiplex PCR, the TCRdb table keeps only in-frame clones and is missing some. The table includes 110,000 to 150,000 clones, roughly 93% detected once. The sequences come from peripheral blood, collected on day 0 of AZD1222 vaccination. These receptors all stem from an adult in good health. The CDR3 runs from the conserved cysteine through the conserved F or W. Each record gives: CDR3 protein, J gene, V gene, D gene. The D gene is left open where the match is weak.

CASMPRAGLINQPQHF TRBJ1-5 TRBV2 NA
CASTPLAGPFNEQFF TRBJ2-1 TRBV6-5 TRBD2
CARETDRVNTEAFF TRBJ1-1 TRBV2 TRBD1
CASSSSYNYGYTF TRBJ1-2 TRBV5-6 NA
CASSLAYEGRGPYEQYF TRBJ2-7 TRBV3-1/TRBV3-2 TRBD2
CASITTKNTEAFF TRBJ1-1 TRBV6-5 NA
CASSGELSSYNEQFF TRBJ2-1 TRBV5-1 NA
CAWSVPWRGRQPQHF TRBJ1-5 TRBV30 NA
CASRPGGTNEKLFF TRBJ1-4 TRBV7-2 TRBD1
CSASGLAGETQYF TRBJ2-5 TRBV20-1 TRBD2
CASSPPWGQGVGYTF TRBJ1-2 TRBV7-9 TRBD1
CASSGRDSNQPQHF TRBJ1-5 TRBV19 NA
CASSGGLAKNIQYF TRBJ2-4 TRBV5-1 NA
CASSLDWDQETQYF TRBJ2-5 TRBV5-1 NA
CASSSHLGRGYTF TRBJ1-2 TRBV4-1 NA
CASRLSGQGSYEQYF TRBJ2-7 TRBV3-1/TRBV3-2 TRBD1
CAWSDGTARGYTF TRBJ1-2 TRBV30 NA
CASSISGRAYEQYF TRBJ2-7 TRBV19 NA
CASSIRDRGYEQYF TRBJ2-7 TRBV19 TRBD1
CASSLSGFEAFF TRBJ1-1 TRBV5-1 NA
CASSYGLAGFDEQFF TRBJ2-1 TRBV28 TRBD2
CASSTDGNTEAFF TRBJ1-1 TRBV19 NA
CASSSWTGGGETQYF TRBJ2-5 TRBV27 TRBD1
CASSSMQGSNTGELFF TRBJ2-2 TRBV11-2 NA
CASSSDLPKFQETQYF TRBJ2-5 TRBV3-1/TRBV3-2 NA
CASSQTLKSRTANNSPLHF TRBJ1-6 TRBV4-2 NA
CASSLSREDYGYTF TRBJ1-2 TRBV7-9 NA
CASSFGGNEKLFF TRBJ1-4 TRBV5-1 NA
CASRAPSGSYNEQFF TRBJ2-1 TRBV6-6 TRBD2
CASSLGGGGMNTEAFF TRBJ1-1 TRBV13 NA
CASSLGGRVWNEQFF TRBJ2-1 TRBV28 TRBD2
CSVTITGGSSGANVLTF TRBJ2-6 TRBV29-1 TRBD1
CASSSERNTEAFF TRBJ1-1 TRBV6-5 NA
CASSDTGARGYTF TRBJ1-2 TRBV6-4 TRBD1
CASSWDREETQYF TRBJ2-5 TRBV19 TRBD1
CSASSGRNTEAFF TRBJ1-1 TRBV20-1 NA
CASSYSKNSLYGYTF TRBJ1-2 TRBV6-5 NA